This is a list of T cell receptor beta chains from one sample in a study of T-cell memory formation after mild COVID-19. Each CDR3 protein gets one entry after TCRdb re-called the 5' RACE reads with MiXCR. The sample has 250,000 to 350,000 distinct CDR3 sequences; about 16% are singletons. The source material was PBMCs or a T cell subset sorted from them (not recorded which). The source is a man aged 18 to 29 who had mild COVID-19 (a few samples of this study predate the infection). Cell type and time point are not known. Each CDR3 is given with its conserved first and last residue. D genes are given only for firm matches. The size entry is marked missing in some rows and otherwise reads once, few, many or a size class.

clone size	D gene	V gene	J gene	CDR3 DNA	CDR3 protein
few	-	TRBV5-5	TRBJ1-2	TGTGCCAGCAGCTTGGGCAGGGGCCTTAACAATGGCTACACCTTC	CASSLGRGLNNGYTF
-	-	TRBV7-8	TRBJ2-2	TGTGCCAGCAGCTTGGGACGGCGAGGGGTATACACCGGGGAGCTGTTTTTT	CASSLGRRGVYTGELFF
few	TRBD1	TRBV11-2	TRBJ2-2	TGTGCCAGCAGCTTAGGCCCTGAAAGGGGGCCCGGGGAGCTGTTTTTT	CASSLGPERGPGELFF
few	-	TRBV12-3/TRBV12-4	TRBJ2-7	TGTGCCAGCAGTTTAGCGGCAGGGCCCTACGAGCAGTACTTC	CASSLAAGPYEQYF
few	-	TRBV20-1	TRBJ1-2	TGCAGTGTCAAGGAGTTCTATGGCTACACCTTC	CSVKEFYGYTF
few	-	TRBV20-1	TRBJ1-5	TGCAGTGGTGGGACACCTCATCAGCCCCAGCATTTT	CSGGTPHQPQHF
many	TRBD2	TRBV3-1	TRBJ2-3	TGTGCCAGCAGCCAACTAGAGCGGGACCGCACAGATACGCAGTATTTT	CASSQLERDRTDTQYF
many	-	TRBV5-6	TRBJ2-5	TGTGCCAGCAGCTTATCGAGAGAGACCCAGTACTTC	CASSLSRETQYF
-	-	TRBV20-1	TRBJ2-5	TGCAGTGCTAGAGATCGACGGGGTCAAGAGACCCAGTACTTC	CSARDRRGQETQYF
-	TRBD1	TRBV6-5	TRBJ1-2	TGTGCCAGCAGCCCGGCAACCAGGGGGCCTAACTATGGCTACACCTTC	CASSPATRGPNYGYTF
-	TRBD2	TRBV7-6	TRBJ2-7	TGTGCCAGCAGAACCGGGACTAGCGGGGTAGGGAACGAGCAGTACTTC	CASRTGTSGVGNEQYF
few	-	TRBV6-2/TRBV6-3	TRBJ2-4	TGTGCCAGCAGTTACTCTAAAACCCACGACTTAGCCAAAAACATTCAGTACTTC	CASSYSKTHDLAKNIQYF
once	TRBD1	TRBV2	TRBJ1-4	TGTGCCAGCGGGGAGAGACAGGGAAATGAAAAACTGTTTTTT	CASGERQGNEKLFF
few	TRBD1	TRBV4-1	TRBJ2-5	TGCGCCAGCAGCCAAGGGACAGGAGCGCAAGAGACCCAGTACTTC	CASSQGTGAQETQYF
-	TRBD1	TRBV9	TRBJ2-7	TGTGCCAGCAGCCCCCAATGGGGACAGGGGGCGTCCCACGAGCAGTACTTC	CASSPQWGQGASHEQYF
-	TRBD1	TRBV29-1	TRBJ2-1	TGCAGCGTGGGGGGACAGGGTACTGAGCAGTTCTTC	CSVGGQGTEQFF
-	-	TRBV5-4	TRBJ1-1	TGTGCCAGCAGCTTGGCTCCCACAGTTCTTAATCCTGAAGCTTTCTTT	CASSLAPTVLNPEAFF
-	-	TRBV12-3/TRBV12-4	TRBJ2-3	TGTGCCAGCAGTTTATTTTCAGGGGGGGTAGATACGCAGTATTTT	CASSLFSGGVDTQYF
few	-	TRBV29-1	TRBJ1-2	TGCACCATTGGGACGGGCGGACCCTATGGCTACACCTTC	CTIGTGGPYGYTF
-	-	TRBV6-2/TRBV6-3	TRBJ2-1	TGTGCCAGCAGTTACGAGGGAGTGGAGCAGTTCTTC	CASSYEGVEQFF
few	TRBD1	TRBV4-2	TRBJ2-1	TGTGCCAGCAGCCGAGACAGGGACAGATTCTTCTTC	CASSRDRDRFFF
few	-	TRBV7-3	TRBJ2-1	TGTGCCAGCAGCTTAAGAAGCGGACCCTACAGTGAGCAGTTCTTC	CASSLRSGPYSEQFF
many	-	TRBV10-1	TRBJ2-3	TGCGCCAGCAGTGACCGGTCAGATACGCAGTATTTT	CASSDRSDTQYF
few	TRBD2	TRBV9	TRBJ2-5	TGTGCCAGCAGCTCAACTAGCGGGGGATACCAAGAGACCCAGTACTTC	CASSSTSGGYQETQYF